This T cell receptor beta chain was identified in a study of T cell responses to AZD1222 COVID-19 vaccine. Study outcomes and limitations: Across the whole spike, CD4 TCRs peaked at regions 160-218 and 743-854.

For this clone: Its matching antigen is unknown.

Assay: immunoSEQ multiplex PCR; the TCRdb copy retains only in-frame clones and omits some. In the table there are under 200,000 clones, about 90% of which are singletons. Here the sequenced sample was peripheral blood, taken on day 0 of MenACWY control vaccination. This clonotype was sampled from an adult in good health.

Here the CDR3 DNA reads TGTGCCAGCAGTTACGGCAATGAGCAGTTCTTC. This codes for CASSYGNEQFF. The J gene is TRBJ2-1, the V gene TRBV6-6; D gene unclear. With 2 bases removed from V and 6 bases from J, the gap between germline ends came to 2 bases. Per the germline V gene, CDR1 is MNHNY and CDR2 is SVGAGI (reference sequence). The CDR3 spans 11 residues.